This TCR beta chain was observed in a study of identical twins. Study results and caveats: Out-of-frame alpha sequences common to twins exhibited an excess of low generation probability. Conclusions were drawn cross-sectionally by statistical analysis, without following the same donors. Analyses of zero insertions could, in part, be confounded by invariant MAIT and iNKT cells.

TCRdb re-derived calls from the 5' RACE reads in MiXCR, one entry per CDR3 protein. The sample lists some 330,000 distinct CDR3 sequences; approximately 8.7% were seen once. This clonotype was counted only a few times. The antigen is not known. Deletions cut 2 bases from V and 0 bases from J, with 14 bases between. CDR1 and CDR2 (germline): KGHSH, LQKENI. CDR3 length: 17 amino acids. This clonotype was sampled from a woman aged 45-59 years in good health. This chain uses TRBV18 with TRBJ1-5; no definite D call. Sequenced: naive T cells sorted from blood. This CDR3 is CASSPTPQLYSNQPQHF. CDR3 coding DNA: TGTGCCAGCTCACCAACCCCTCAACTCTATAGCAATCAGCCCCAGCATTTT.